This TCR beta chain originates from a study of blood T cells in healthy people across ages. Points on this clonotype: The antigen is not known. Relative to the germline gene, one junction end is altered; a read error may explain this.

Next came a second PCR, run for about 7 to 12 cycles, which used a sample-barcoded 5' primer along with a J-beta primer mix. MiXCR, applied by TCRdb to the 5' RACE reads, yields one record per CDR3 protein. This table has some 1.4 million distinct CDR3 sequences, 35% to 45% appearing once. The study, taken as a whole, reports: Naive T cell percentage and TCR beta diversity correlated strongly. Any changes in expanded clonotypes were possibly confounded, as donor CMV status remained unknown.

The germline CDR1 and CDR2 sequences are SGHRS and YFSETQ. The CDR3 length is 15 residues. V gene TRBV5-1 combines with J gene TRBJ2-3, with TRBD2 matching over 13 bases. This TCR was recovered from a woman under 30 in good health. The sequenced sample consisted of blood. The CDR3 nucleotides are TGCGTCAGCAGCTGGACTAGCGGGGGAGGAGATACGCAGTATTTT. Its translation: CVSSWTSGGGDTQYF.